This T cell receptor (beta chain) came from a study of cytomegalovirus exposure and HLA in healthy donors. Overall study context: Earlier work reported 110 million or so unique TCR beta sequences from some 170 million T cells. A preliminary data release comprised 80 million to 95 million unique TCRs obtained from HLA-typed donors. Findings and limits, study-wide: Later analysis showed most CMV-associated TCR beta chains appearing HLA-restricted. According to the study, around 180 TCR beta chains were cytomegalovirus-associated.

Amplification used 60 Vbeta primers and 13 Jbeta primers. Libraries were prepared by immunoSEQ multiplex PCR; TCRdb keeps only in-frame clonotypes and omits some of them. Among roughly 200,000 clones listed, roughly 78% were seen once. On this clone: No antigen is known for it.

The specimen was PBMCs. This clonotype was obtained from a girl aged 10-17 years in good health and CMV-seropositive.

In DNA form, the CDR3 reads TGTGCCAGCAGCCTAAACCGCGGGGTGAGCTCCTACGAGCAGTACTTC. Its protein is CASSLNRGVSSYEQYF. The chain links TRBV28 to TRBJ2-7, with D possibly TRBD2 on 6 matching bases. There are 16 residues in the CDR3. V lost 6 bases, J lost 0 bases, and 18 bases lay in between. CDR1 MDHEN and CDR2 SYDVKM come from the germline V gene.